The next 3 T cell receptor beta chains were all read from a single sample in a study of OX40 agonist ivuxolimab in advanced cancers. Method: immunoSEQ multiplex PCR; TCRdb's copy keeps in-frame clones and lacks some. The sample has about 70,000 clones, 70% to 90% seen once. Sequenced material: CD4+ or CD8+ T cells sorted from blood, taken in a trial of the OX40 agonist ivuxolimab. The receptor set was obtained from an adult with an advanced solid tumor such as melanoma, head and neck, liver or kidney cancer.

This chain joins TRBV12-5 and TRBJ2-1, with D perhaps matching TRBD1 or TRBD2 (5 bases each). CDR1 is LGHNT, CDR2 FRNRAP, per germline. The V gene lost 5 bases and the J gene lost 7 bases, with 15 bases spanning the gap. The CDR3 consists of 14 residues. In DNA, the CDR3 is TGTGCTAGTGGTCGAAGGGTTGAGGGGAATGAGCAGTTCTTC. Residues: CASGRRVEGNEQFF. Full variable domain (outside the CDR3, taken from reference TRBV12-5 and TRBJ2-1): DARVTQTPRHKVTEMGQEVTMRCQPILGHNTVFWYRQTMMQGLELLAYFRNRAPLDDSGMPKDRFSAEMPDATLATLKIQPSEPRDSAVYFCASGRRVEGNEQFFGPGTRLTVL.

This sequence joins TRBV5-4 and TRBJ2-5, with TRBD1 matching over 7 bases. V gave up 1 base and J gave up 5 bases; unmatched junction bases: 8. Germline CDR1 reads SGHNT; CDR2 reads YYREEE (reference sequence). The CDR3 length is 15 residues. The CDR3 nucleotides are TGTGCCAGCAGCTTGTCAGAGGGGGCGGAGGAGACCCAGTACTTC. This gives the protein CASSLSEGAEETQYF.

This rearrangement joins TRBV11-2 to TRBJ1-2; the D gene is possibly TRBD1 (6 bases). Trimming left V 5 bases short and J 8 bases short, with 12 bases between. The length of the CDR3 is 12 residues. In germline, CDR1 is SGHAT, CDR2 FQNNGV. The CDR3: CASSRGGPGYTF. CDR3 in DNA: TGTGCCAGCAGCCGGGGGGGGCCGGGCTACACCTTC.